The 11 T cell receptor beta chains below come from one sample, sequenced in a study of blood T cell repertoires in COVID-19. The table came from immunoSEQ multiplex PCR; TCRdb's copy has only in-frame clones and leaves some out. The data show roughly 180,000 clones, roughly 80% seen once. The sequenced sample consisted of peripheral blood. Source of these receptors: a woman aged 30 to 39 with acute or convalescent COVID-19.

The chain carries TRBV28 and TRBJ2-1; tentatively, D is TRBD2 (6 bases). The ends were cut back, 1 base at V and 3 bases at J, with 13 bases in the middle. Germline V gene data show CDR1 as MDHEN and CDR2 as SYDVKM. The CDR3 runs 16 residues. The DNA for the CDR3 is TGTGCCAGCAGTTTATTGAGCGGGCTAGTCTACAATGAGCAGTTCTTC. Amino acid sequence: CASSLLSGLVYNEQFF.

In its sample, this clone was seen a few times. The genes are TRBV30 and TRBJ1-3; no definite D call. Germline CDR1 GTSNPN, CDR2 SVGIG (reference sequence). V was clipped by 3 bases and J by 0 bases, with 15 bases between them. The CDR3 covers 16 residues. The CDR3 coding sequence is TGTGCCTGGAGCCTGGGCCCAGTGTCCTCTGGAAACACCATATATTTT. Its translation is CAWSLGPVSSGNTIYF.

In this sample, this clone turned up a few times. The chain links TRBV6-5 to TRBJ1-2, with a weak D call TRBD1 (6 bases). Germline V lookup: CDR1 MNHEY, CDR2 SVGAGI. This CDR3 spans 13 amino acids. V dropped 7 bases and J dropped 2 bases, with 11 bases sitting between them. Here the CDR3 DNA reads TGTGCCAGCACCCCGACAGGAAACTATGGCTACACCTTC. This encodes CASTPTGNYGYTF.

The gene calls are TRBV2 and TRBJ1-1; D remains unclear. Trimming took 7 bases from V and 7 from J, leaving 7 bases between them. This CDR3 has 10 residues. Germline values: CDR1 SNHLY, CDR2 FYNNEI. The CDR3 sequence is CASKHSEAFF. The CDR3 DNA sequence: TGTGCCAGCAAGCACAGTGAAGCTTTCTTT.

V usage is TRBV19 and J usage is TRBJ1-6; D is uncertain. Germline lookup yields CDR1 LNHDA and CDR2 SQIVND (reference sequence). The CDR3 totals 15 residues. V lost 0 bases and J 9 bases, leaving 12 bases between the germline ends. CDR3 sequence reads: CASSIDTVRGSPLHF. The CDR3 region has the DNA TGTGCCAGTAGTATAGATACCGTTCGAGGTTCACCCCTCCACTTT.

The gene calls are TRBV5-1 and TRBJ2-2; perhaps TRBD2 as D (5 bases). Germline assignment: CDR1 SGHRS and CDR2 YFSETQ. Trimming pared 0 bases from V and 5 bases from J, leaving 8 bases between. The CDR3 loop spans 14 amino acids. The CDR3 region has the DNA TGCGCCAGCAGCTTGGCGGGGTGGACCGGGGAGCTGTTTTTT. It encodes CASSLAGWTGELFF.

In its sample, this clone was seen a few times. The genes are TRBV29-1 and TRBJ1-2; the D gene is possibly TRBD1 (6 bases). V dropped 6 bases and J dropped 2 bases, with 7 bases sitting between them. The germline gives CDR1 SQVTM, CDR2 ANQGSEA. The CDR3 totals 11 residues. Here the CDR3 reads CSVTGNYGYTF. The CDR3 nucleotides are TGCAGCGTCACAGGGAACTATGGCTACACCTTC.

The chain carries TRBV14 and TRBJ2-7, with 9 bases lining up with TRBD2. Germline CDR1 and CDR2: SGHDN and FVKESK. V dropped 4 bases and J dropped 4; count of bases not matched to a gene: 5. This CDR3 has 14 amino acids. CDR3 amino acids: CASSPAGGGYEQYF. The CDR3 DNA reads as TGTGCCAGCAGCCCAGCGGGAGGTGGGTACGAGCAGTACTTC. Full variable domain (missing parts from reference TRBV14 and TRBJ2-7): EAGVTQFPSHSVIEKGQTVTLRCDPISGHDNLYWYRRVMGKEIKFLLHFVKESKQDESGMPNNRFLAERTGGTYSTLKVQPAELEDSGVYFCASSPAGGGYEQYFGPGTRLTVT.

The chain uses TRBV9 and TRBJ1-5, with TRBD1 matching 10 bases. V gave up 4 bases and J gave up 6 bases; unmatched junction bases: 7. Germline V gene lookup returns CDR1 SGDLS and CDR2 YYNGEE. CDR3 length: 15 amino acids. Here the CDR3 DNA reads TGTGCCAGCAGCCGGACAGGGGGAAAGGGTCAGCCCCAGCATTTT. This translates into CASSRTGGKGQPQHF.

The chain employs TRBV5-5 and TRBJ2-5, with 9 bases aligning to TRBD2. Germline V lookup: CDR1 SGHKS, CDR2 YYEKEE (reference sequence). There are 16 residues in the CDR3. V trimming: 3 bases; J trimming: 5 bases; junction bases outside the gene matches: 11. This chain's CDR3 is CASSWRGLAIRETQYF. For the CDR3, the DNA is TGTGCCAGCAGCTGGAGAGGACTAGCGATTAGGGAGACCCAGTACTTC.

The chain uses TRBV11-2 and TRBJ2-1; TRBD2 matches 9 bases. This CDR3 region has 15 residues. Germline loops: CDR1 SGHAT, CDR2 FQNNGV. Trimming removed 4 bases from V and 12 bases from J; junction bases left unmatched: 13. The CDR3 nucleotides read TGTGCCAGCAGCTCTCTGGCGGGAGGGGCCATTCGGCAGTTCTTC. The encoded protein is CASSSLAGGAIRQFF. Based on the CDR3 plus reference TRBV11-2 and TRBJ2-1, the full variable domain is EAGVAQSPRYKIIEKRQSVAFWCNPISGHATLYWYQQILGQGPKLLIQFQNNGVVDDSQLPKDRFSAERLKGVDSTLKIQPAKLEDSAVYLCASSSLAGGAIRQFFGPGTRLTVL.